Here is one TCR beta chain with its context. Its matching antigen is unknown. CDR1 is SEHNR, CDR2 FQNEAQ, per germline (reference sequence). There are 14 residues in the CDR3. V gave up 4 bases and J gave up 4 bases, with 13 bases separating them. The data were obtained in a study of blood T cells in healthy people across ages. Study-level findings and limits: Compared with aged donors, long-lived donors showed fewer expanded clones, suggesting selection. Not knowing donor CMV status may have confounded expanded clonotype changes.

Then a second PCR, running about 6 to 12 cycles, was carried out with a sample-barcoded 5' primer and a J-beta primer mix. Tags on each cDNA molecule came from a template-switch adaptor with 12 random nucleotides. TCRdb reanalysed the 5' RACE reads using MiXCR and keeps one entry per CDR3 protein. The sample holds about 1.4 million distinct CDR3 sequences, approximately 59% seen once. The chain employs TRBV7-9 and TRBJ1-1; a possible D gene is TRBD1 (5 bases). Sample: blood. The receptor's source is a man between 18 and 29 years old in good health. CDR3: CASSSKAGTTEAFF. The CDR3 region has the DNA TGTGCCAGCAGCTCAAAAGCAGGGACCACTGAAGCTTTCTTT.